These 12 T cell receptor beta chains came from one sample sequenced in a study of T cells after yellow fever vaccination. TCRdb independently ran MiXCR on the 5' RACE reads; one entry per CDR3 protein. The data show tens of thousands of distinct CDR3 sequences, with about 6.6% seen just once and roughly 33% held by the top ten. Source: CD8+ T cells sorted from PBMCs, taken around 5 days after the first yellow fever vaccination. The receptors shown here come from a young man who received the YFV17D yellow fever vaccine.

DNA of the CDR3: TGCGCCAGCAGCTTAGCCCTCGGGGAAACTGAAGCTTTCTTT. Protein sequence: CASSLALGETEAFF. This chain connects TRBV5-1 to TRBJ1-1; D remains unclear. The V end was cut by 2 bases, the J end by 5 bases, with 13 bases between. This CDR3 region has 14 residues. Germline CDR1 reads SGHRS; CDR2 reads YFSETQ.

This rearrangement joins TRBV7-9 to TRBJ2-7; D perhaps matches TRBD2 (5 bases). From germline, CDR1 is SEHNR and CDR2 FQNEAQ (reference sequence). V was shortened by 1 base and J by 7 bases, with 17 bases between the two germline ends. The CDR3 sequence is 15 residues long. This chain's CDR3 is CASSLETREGREQYF. The CDR3 DNA follows: TGTGCCAGCAGCTTAGAAACACGTGAGGGTCGAGAGCAGTACTTC.

This clonotype was seen many times. The genes are TRBV4-3 and TRBJ2-5; D is perhaps TRBD1 or TRBD2 (6 bases each). V was pared by 0 bases and J by 3 bases, with 14 bases between. Looked up from germline, CDR1 is LGHNA and CDR2 is YSLEER. CDR3 size: 16 residues. CDR3 DNA sequence: TGCGCCAGCAGCCAAGATTTAGGGGGGATCGAAGAGACCCAGTACTTC. The encoded protein is CASSQDLGGIEETQYF.

This clonotype showed up just a few times. The gene calls are TRBV18 and TRBJ2-5; tentatively, D is TRBD1 or TRBD2 (5 bases each). The CDR3 length is 19 residues. Trimming cost V 4 bases and J 2 bases, with 26 bases left between them. Germline V gene lookup returns CDR1 KGHSH and CDR2 LQKENI. This CDR3 reads CASSRGAQIYTPLQETQYF. CDR3 nucleotide sequence: TGTGCCAGCTCACGAGGGGCCCAAATCTATACTCCTCTACAAGAGACCCAGTACTTC.

The chain recombines TRBV7-9 with TRBJ2-6, with no clear D. The germline V and J ends were trimmed by 4 bases and 0 bases, with 4 bases remaining between them. The CDR3 has 14 residues. Germline CDR1 is SEHNR and CDR2 is FQNEAQ (reference sequence). In DNA form, the CDR3 reads TGTGCCAGCAGCTCAGTCTCTGGGGCCAACGTCCTGACTTTC. Amino acids: CASSSVSGANVLTF.

There are a few counts of this clonotype. The chain employs TRBV7-2 and TRBJ1-1, with D uncertain. The CDR3 length is 14 residues. Germline assignment: CDR1 SGHTA and CDR2 FQGNSA. V dropped 3 bases and J dropped 1 base, with 9 bases sitting between them. The CDR3 sequence: CASSLFVQNTEAFF. CDR3 nucleotides: TGTGCCAGCAGCTTGTTTGTCCAGAACACTGAAGCTTTCTTT.

The genes are TRBV29-1 and TRBJ1-1, with no clear D. Germline V gene lookup returns CDR1 SQVTM and CDR2 ANQGSEA. The CDR3 runs to 13 residues. Trimming pared 8 bases from V and 0 bases from J, leaving 13 bases between. In nucleotides, the CDR3 is TGCAGCTTGTCTCGAGGGCTGAACACTGAAGCTTTCTTT. Translating it yields CSLSRGLNTEAFF.

In this sample, this clonotype turned up a few times. The chain links TRBV4-2 to TRBJ2-5; 8 bases match TRBD1. The V gene's germline CDR1 is LGHNA and CDR2 YNFKEQ. V shed 0 bases and J 5 bases; nucleotides not matched to a gene: 8. The CDR3 length is 16 residues. DNA for the CDR3: TGTGCCAGCAGCCAAGAGACAGGGGCCCTCCCCGAGACCCAGTACTTC. As protein: CASSQETGALPETQYF.

This clonotype was counted a few times. The chain employs TRBV4-3 and TRBJ1-3; possibly TRBD1 for D (5 bases). Trimming took off 2 bases at V and 0 bases at J, with 14 bases between the two ends. Germline CDR1 and CDR2: LGHNA and YSLEER. CDR3 length: 17 amino acids. The CDR3 reads CASSQMGLGGSGNTIYF. The CDR3 DNA is TGCGCCAGCAGCCAAATGGGTTTGGGGGGCTCTGGAAACACCATATATTTT.

This CDR3 is CASSLWYEQFF. CDR3 DNA sequence: TGTGCCAGCAGCTTGTGGTATGAGCAGTTCTTC. The rearrangement joins TRBV6-2 or TRBV6-3 to TRBJ2-1, with unresolved D. V was cut by 6 bases and J by 8 bases, with 8 bases left in between. Per germline, CDR1 MNHEY and CDR2 SVGEGT. The CDR3 consists of 11 residues.

In its sample, this clonotype was seen many times. The chain has TRBV19 and TRBJ2-1; D perhaps matches TRBD2 (6 bases). Germline V gene lookup returns CDR1 LNHDA and CDR2 SQIVND (reference sequence). The germline V and J ends were trimmed by 5 bases and 5 bases, with 13 bases remaining between them. This CDR3 is built from 14 residues. CDR3: CASSLGGANNEQFF. The CDR3 nucleotides read TGTGCCAGTAGTCTGGGCGGGGCCAACAATGAGCAGTTCTTC. Variable domain in full (rest from reference TRBV19 and TRBJ2-1): DGGITQSPKYLFRKEGQNVTLSCEQNLNHDAMYWYRQDPGQGLRLIYYSQIVNDFQKGDIAEGYSVSREKKESFPLTVTSAQKNPTAFYLCASSLGGANNEQFFGPGTRLTVL.

This clonotype has ten or more counts. The V and J genes are TRBV4-1 and TRBJ2-7, with TRBD1 as a possible D gene (6 bases). The CDR3 totals 15 residues. V dropped 1 base and J dropped 1 base, with 11 bases sitting between them. Germline V gene sequence: CDR1 MGHRA, CDR2 YSYEKL. CDR3 sequence reads: CASSQGSTGSYEQYV. The CDR3 DNA follows: TGCGCCAGCAGCCAAGGGAGCACAGGGTCCTACGAGCAGTACGTC.